These T cell receptor beta chains were read from a single sample in a study of beta chain features in type 1 diabetes. This table comes from immunoSEQ multiplex PCR, and its TCRdb copy is limited to in-frame clones, with some not included. The sample lists approximately 84,000 clones, roughly 34% occurring once. The sequenced sample consisted of stem cell memory CD4+ T cells from blood. These receptors were obtained from a woman aged 18-30 years in good health. Both conserved end residues are part of each CDR3. The D gene is left open where the match is weak. Some rows mark clone size as missing; the rest say once, few, many or name a class of expanded clone.

CDR3aa	CDR3nt	d_gene	v_gene	j_gene	abundance
CASKPSTYNEQFF	TGTGCCAGTAAGCCCTCTACCTACAATGAGCAGTTCTTC	-	TRBV19	TRBJ2-1	-
CASSFPWASVEETQYF	TGTGCCAGCAGCTTCCCTTGGGCTAGCGTGGAAGAGACCCAGTACTTC	-	TRBV7-2	TRBJ2-5	few
CAVRTGLKETQYF	TGTGCCGTCCGGACAGGCCTAAAAGAGACCCAGTACTTC	TRBD1	TRBV6-5	TRBJ2-5	few
CAISRTENTEAFF	TGTGCCATCAGTCGGACAGAGAACACTGAAGCTTTCTTT	-	TRBV10-3	TRBJ1-1	few
CASTLRGAREDEQYF	TGCGCCAGCACTCTTCGGGGGGCGCGGGAGGACGAGCAGTACTTC	TRBD2	TRBV5-1	TRBJ2-7	few
CATFSSGNTIYF	TGTGCCACCTTCAGTTCTGGAAACACCATATATTTT	-	TRBV19	TRBJ1-3	few
CASSLQWGGNQPQHF	TGTGCCAGCAGCTTACAGTGGGGCGGAAATCAGCCCCAGCATTTT	-	TRBV7-2	TRBJ1-5	-
CASSLVASGDYEQYF	TGTGCCAGCAGCTTAGTGGCTAGCGGGGACTACGAGCAGTACTTC	TRBD2	TRBV7-2	TRBJ2-7	few
CAISQRTSGNNEQFF	TGTGCCATCAGCCAACGGACTAGCGGGAACAATGAGCAGTTCTTC	TRBD2	TRBV10-3	TRBJ2-1	-
CASSSTSSGLDTQYF	TGCGCCAGCAGCTCTACGTCCTCGGGTTTAGATACGCAGTATTTT	-	TRBV5-1	TRBJ2-3	-
CASTGLTNTGELFF	TGTGCCAGCACGGGACTAACGAACACCGGGGAGCTGTTTTTT	TRBD2	TRBV7-2	TRBJ2-2	few
CASSRSNGVGELFF	TGTGCCAGCAGCAGGTCGAATGGAGTCGGGGAGCTGTTTTTT	-	TRBV7-3	TRBJ2-2	-
CASSLGLAGPDTQYF	TGCGCCAGCAGCTTGGGGCTAGCGGGCCCAGATACGCAGTATTTT	TRBD2	TRBV5-1	TRBJ2-3	few
CSVDPPSGGYTF	TGCAGCGTTGACCCCCCTTCGGGAGGCTACACCTTC	-	TRBV29-1	TRBJ1-2	few
CASSQGTSGLAYEQYF	TGCGCCAGCAGCCAAGGGACTAGCGGGCTTGCCTACGAGCAGTACTTC	TRBD2	TRBV4-1	TRBJ2-7	-
CASSATSGGYNEQFF	TGTGCCAGCAGCGCGACTAGCGGGGGATACAATGAGCAGTTCTTC	TRBD2	TRBV9	TRBJ2-1	-
CASSLAAYNEQFF	TGTGCCAGCAGCTTAGCAGCTTACAATGAGCAGTTCTTC	-	TRBV11-1	TRBJ2-1	few
CAWSPRGQPQHF	TGTGCCTGGAGTCCCAGGGGCCAGCCCCAGCATTTT	-	TRBV30	TRBJ1-5	once
CASSRFRNNQPQHF	TGTGCCAGCAGTCGTTTCAGGAACAATCAGCCCCAGCATTTT	-	TRBV11-2	TRBJ1-5	once
CAHQQGWRNTEAFF	TGTGCCCATCAACAGGGGTGGAGGAACACTGAAGCTTTCTTT	TRBD1	TRBV30	TRBJ1-1	-